The 17 T cell receptor beta chains below all came from one sample that was sequenced in a study of blood T cell repertoires in COVID-19. Using immunoSEQ multiplex PCR, the repertoire was profiled, and TCRdb retains in-frame clones only, with some absent. The sample gives about 120,000 clones, over 65% of which show up once; around 4.5% is in the top ten. Specimen: peripheral blood. These receptors all come from a woman in her 70s with acute or convalescent COVID-19.

The chain carries TRBV7-6 and TRBJ1-1, with 9 bases identical to TRBD1. Per the germline V gene, CDR1 is SGHVS and CDR2 is FNYEAQ. This CDR3 comprises 15 residues. J gave up 7 bases and V 0 bases, and 6 bases lay outside the gene matches. The CDR3 reads CASSLAYPGQGEAFF. The CDR3 nucleotides read TGTGCCAGCAGCTTAGCCTATCCGGGACAGGGTGAAGCTTTCTTT.

The chain combines TRBV3-1 (or the pseudogene TRBV3-2) with TRBJ2-1, with D tentatively TRBD2 (6 bases). The V and J ends lost 4 bases and 14 bases respectively, with 18 bases between them. Germline CDR1 and CDR2: LGHDT and YNNKEL (reference sequence). The CDR3 length is 13 residues. The CDR3 region has the DNA TGTGCCAGCAGCCTTCCCGGGACTTCGAATGAGTTCTTC. Its protein product is CASSLPGTSNEFF.

The chain carries TRBV12-3 or TRBV12-4 and TRBJ2-7; a possible D gene is TRBD2 (5 bases). The CDR3 loop spans 13 amino acids. The V and J ends lost 2 bases and 6 bases respectively, with 11 bases between them. CDR3 in DNA: TGTGCCAGCAGTTTACTAGCTACGTCCGAGCAGTACGTC. Translated: CASSLLATSEQYV.

This chain connects TRBV4-3 to TRBJ1-5; D may be TRBD1 (5 bases). CDR1 is LGHNA, CDR2 YSLEER, per germline. The CDR3 loop spans 17 amino acids. Trimming left V 0 bases short and J 4 bases short, with 16 bases between. The CDR3: CASSQDLRGIGNQPQHF. In DNA, the CDR3 is TGCGCCAGCAGCCAAGATCTAAGGGGAATAGGGAATCAGCCCCAGCATTTT.

This chain connects TRBV12-3 or TRBV12-4 to TRBJ2-1; weak D call: TRBD1 (5 bases). V was cut by 5 bases and J by 4 bases, with 6 bases left in between. The CDR3 runs to 12 residues. DNA of the CDR3: TGTGCCAGCAGTAGACAGTACAATGAGCAGTTCTTC. This translates into CASSRQYNEQFF.

The rearrangement uses TRBV11-2 and TRBJ1-3; tentatively, D is TRBD1 (6 bases). This CDR3 is 18 amino acids long. The ends were cut back, 0 bases at V and 2 bases at J, with 17 bases in the middle. Germline lookup yields CDR1 SGHAT and CDR2 FQNNGV. The CDR3 here is CASSLDLGGPVAGNTIYF. The CDR3 DNA reads as TGTGCCAGCAGCTTAGATCTCGGGGGGCCGGTTGCTGGAAACACCATATATTTT.

This clone was found a few times. The chain recombines TRBV21-1 with TRBJ1-2; TRBD1, the table's D call, lacks a check against the DNA. TRBV21-1 is listed as a pseudogene. The CDR3 spans 15 residues. CDR3 DNA: TGTGCCAGCAGGAGATCACGACAGGGGAACTATGGCTACACCTTC. It encodes CASRRSRQGNYGYTF.

This chain links TRBV4-3 with TRBJ1-1, with a weak D call TRBD1 (5 bases). The V gene lost 4 bases and the J gene lost 1 base, with 7 bases spanning the gap. Per the germline V gene, CDR1 is LGHNA and CDR2 is YSLEER. The CDR3 extends over 13 amino acids. The CDR3 DNA follows: TGCGCCAGCAGCCGACAGAGGAACACTGAAGCTTTCTTT. Protein product: CASSRQRNTEAFF.

As to this clone: The same CDR3 can be traced to other DNA sequences in this sample. V gene TRBV7-2 combines with J gene TRBJ1-1; D is possibly TRBD1 (5 bases). The CDR3 loop spans 13 amino acids. The germline CDR1 and CDR2 sequences are SGHTA and FQGNSA. The V gene lost 1 base and the J gene lost 5 bases, with 8 bases spanning the gap. CDR3 in amino acids: CASSLGQLTEAFF. In nucleotides, the CDR3 is TGTGCCAGCAGCTTAGGACAGCTTACTGAAGCTTTCTTT.

This chain links TRBV5-6 with TRBJ1-6, with D hard to call. Germline-derived CDR1 and CDR2 are SGHDT and YYEEEE. The CDR3 has 16 residues. V was shortened by 1 base and J by 0 bases, with 8 bases between the two germline ends. CDR3 loop: CASSLYSSSYNSPLHF. The DNA for the CDR3 is TGTGCCAGCAGCTTGTACAGTAGCTCCTATAATTCACCCCTCCACTTT.

V gene TRBV7-3 combines with J gene TRBJ1-2; the match to TRBD1 covers 8 bases. The length of the CDR3 is 16 residues. The V gene end was trimmed by 4 bases and the J gene end by 6 bases; junction bases not matched to a gene: 13. Germline V lookup: CDR1 SGHTA, CDR2 FQGTGA. The CDR3 spells CASSSFPTGAVDGYTF. The CDR3 DNA is TGTGCCAGCAGCTCCTTCCCGACAGGGGCAGTAGATGGCTACACCTTC.

J is TRBJ1-4 and V is TRBV27, with a tentative D call TRBD1 (5 bases). Trimming stripped 6 bases from V and 0 bases from J, with 11 bases between. CDR1 MNHEY and CDR2 SMNVEV come from the germline V gene (reference sequence). CDR3 size: 15 residues. CDR3 DNA: TGTGCCAGCAGGCCGCAGGGTGCAACTAATGAAAAACTGTTTTTT. This sequence encodes CASRPQGATNEKLFF.

The V call is TRBV2, the J call TRBJ1-5; TRBD1 matches 7 bases. Germline V gene data show CDR1 as SNHLY and CDR2 as FYNNEI. The CDR3 consists of 13 residues. The J segment lost 9 bases and the V segment lost 7 bases, leaving 9 bases of the junction unmatched. CDR3 region: CASNAEQGTPQHF. The CDR3 DNA reads as TGTGCCAGCAATGCGGAACAGGGGACGCCCCAGCATTTT.

This clone was recorded a few times. In DNA form, the CDR3 reads TGCGCCAGCTCATATAGCGGGGGGGCCGCAGATACGCAGTATTTT. Translating it yields CASSYSGGAADTQYF. V and J are TRBV5-1 and TRBJ2-3; TRBD2 aligns across 11 bases. The CDR3 is 15 amino acids. V was pared by 7 bases and J by 4 bases, with 8 bases of the junction left unmatched. Germline V gene data show CDR1 as SGHRS and CDR2 as YFSETQ.

CDR3 bases: TGTGCCAGTAAAGCGGGGAGGACGAGCACAGATACGCAGTATTTT. Its protein product is CASKAGRTSTDTQYF. The chain combines TRBV19 with TRBJ2-3, with TRBD2 matching 7 bases. V trimming: 7 bases; J trimming: 0 bases; junction bases outside the gene matches: 7. Germline assignment: CDR1 LNHDA and CDR2 SQIVND (reference sequence). There are 15 residues in the CDR3.

V usage is TRBV19 and J usage is TRBJ1-3, with D unresolved. Germline CDR1 LNHDA, CDR2 SQIVND (reference sequence). V shed 5 bases and J shed 0 bases, with 14 bases lying between them. This CDR3 contains 16 residues. The CDR3 DNA is TGTGCCAGTAGTTCTCAGGTTTTTCACTCTGGAAACACCATATATTTT. Encoded protein: CASSSQVFHSGNTIYF.

V is TRBV20-1 and J is TRBJ2-1; 11 positions match TRBD2. J was trimmed by 12 bases and V by 6 bases; bases with no gene match: 4. CDR1 and CDR2 from the germline V gene are DFQATT and SNEGSKA (reference sequence). CDR3 length equals 11 residues. The CDR3: CSAYTSGGQFF. The CDR3 DNA sequence: TGCAGTGCCTATACTAGCGGGGGGCAGTTCTTC.